This TCR beta chain comes out of a study of blood T cell repertoires in COVID-19. On the study more broadly: Sources were T cells, B-cell-depleted T cells, or PBMCs; the material itself was cDNA or gDNA.

J was trimmed by 2 bases and V by 8 bases; bases with no gene match: 8. Germline V gives CDR1 SQVTM, CDR2 ANQGSEA. The CDR3 is 14 amino acids. Participants' reported clinical history set cohort assignment. Original processing notes: Amplification from reference gene primers served as the basis for estimated nucleated cell counts. Libraries were prepared by immunoSEQ multiplex PCR; TCRdb keeps only in-frame clonotypes and omits some of them. V and J calls and clone size are those listed in that table; D and trimming were worked out from the DNA. The repertoire includes roughly 150,000 clones, around 90% of them detected once, and 3.5% to 4.5% sits in the top ten.

The chain combines TRBV29-1 with TRBJ2-3, with 9 bases identical to TRBD1. The clonotype was recovered from a woman in her thirties or forties who had been exposed to COVID-19. Sequencing was done on a sample of PBMCs or T cells enriched from blood (not recorded which). CDR3 protein: CSLPGQGNTDTQYF. CDR3 nucleotides: TGCAGCCTCCCCGGACAGGGGAACACAGATACGCAGTATTTT.